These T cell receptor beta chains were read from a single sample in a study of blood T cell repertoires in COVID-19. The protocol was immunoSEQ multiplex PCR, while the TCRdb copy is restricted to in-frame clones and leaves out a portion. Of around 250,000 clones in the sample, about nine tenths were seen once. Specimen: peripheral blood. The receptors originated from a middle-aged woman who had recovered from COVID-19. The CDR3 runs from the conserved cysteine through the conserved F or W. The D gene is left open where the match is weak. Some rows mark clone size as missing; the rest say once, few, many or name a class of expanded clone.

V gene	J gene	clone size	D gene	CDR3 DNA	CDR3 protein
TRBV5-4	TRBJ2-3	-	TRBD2	TGTGCCAGCAAGGCGGGAGGTGGCACAGATACGCAGTATTTT	CASKAGGGTDTQYF
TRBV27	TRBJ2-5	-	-	TGTGCCAGCAGGACCCAGGTAGCGGAGAAGACCCAGTACTTC	CASRTQVAEKTQYF
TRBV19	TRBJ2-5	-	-	TGTGCCAGTAGTGTCAGTTACCAAGAGACCCAGTACTTC	CASSVSYQETQYF
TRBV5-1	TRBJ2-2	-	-	TGCGCCAGCAGCTTGGAACTAAGCGGGGAGCTGTTTTTT	CASSLELSGELFF
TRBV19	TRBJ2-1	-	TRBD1	TGTGCCAGTAGTGTCACAGGGGACTACAATGAGCAGTTCTTC	CASSVTGDYNEQFF
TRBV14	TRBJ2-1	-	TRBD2	TGTGCCAGCAGCCCGATCGGACTAGCGGACTACAATGAGCAGTTCTTC	CASSPIGLADYNEQFF
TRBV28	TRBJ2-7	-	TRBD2	TGTGCCAGCAGGGCCGGGACTAGCGACTACGAGCAGTACTTC	CASRAGTSDYEQYF
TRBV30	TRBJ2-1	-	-	TGTGCCTGGAGCCCCGGGACATTCTCCTACAATGAGCAGTTCTTC	CAWSPGTFSYNEQFF
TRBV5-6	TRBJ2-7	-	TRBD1	TGTGCCAGCAGCCACCGGGACAGGGGGCGGGGGGAGCAGTACTTC	CASSHRDRGRGEQYF
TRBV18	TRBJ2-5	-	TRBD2	TGTGCCAGCTCACCAAGGCGGGAGCAAGAGACCCAGTACTTC	CASSPRREQETQYF
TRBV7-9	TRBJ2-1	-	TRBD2	TGTGCCAGCAGCTTAGTAGCGGGATTCCCACCCGAGCAGTTCTTC	CASSLVAGFPPEQFF
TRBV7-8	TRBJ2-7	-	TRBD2	TGTGCCAGCAGCTTAGAACTAGCGGGCTTGAGGTCTGGGCAGTACTTC	CASSLELAGLRSGQYF
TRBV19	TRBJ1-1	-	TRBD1	TGTGCCAGTAGTAGTGACAGGGGGCTGCGGGCTTTCTTT	CASSSDRGLRAFF
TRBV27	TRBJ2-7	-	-	TGTGCCAGCAGTTTTAATGGAGGGTACCACGAGCAGTACTTC	CASSFNGGYHEQYF
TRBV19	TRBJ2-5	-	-	TGTGCCAGTTTTGGCGGTCTAGGGGGGACCCAGTACTTC	CASFGGLGGTQYF
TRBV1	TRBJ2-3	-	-	TGCACCAGCAGCCAAGAGGGTTGGCTAGCGGGGAACACAGATACGCAGTATTTT	CTSSQEGWLAGNTDTQYF
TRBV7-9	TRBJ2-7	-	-	TGTGCCAGCAGCTTTCGGGACACCTACGAGCAGTACTTC	CASSFRDTYEQYF
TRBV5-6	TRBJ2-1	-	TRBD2	TGTGCCAGCAGCTTGATGGGACTAGCGGGCTACAATGAGCAGTTCTTC	CASSLMGLAGYNEQFF
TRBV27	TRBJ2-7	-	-	TGTGCCAGCAGTTTGACAATATTCTACGAGCAGTACTTC	CASSLTIFYEQYF
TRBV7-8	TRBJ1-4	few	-	TGTGCCAGCAGCCCCACGGCAGGGGTCGATGAAAAACTGTTTTTT	CASSPTAGVDEKLFF
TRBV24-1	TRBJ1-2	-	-	TGTGCCACCAGTGAAGGAAGGGGTGGATCCTATGGCTACACCTTC	CATSEGRGGSYGYTF
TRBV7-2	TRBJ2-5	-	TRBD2	TGTGCCAGCAGCTTGGAAACTAGCGGGAGAGAGACCCAGTACTTC	CASSLETSGRETQYF
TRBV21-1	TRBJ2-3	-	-	TGTGCCAGCAGCAAAGCGCCGAAGACTAGCTTTAGGGCAGATACGCAGTATTTT	CASSKAPKTSFRADTQYF
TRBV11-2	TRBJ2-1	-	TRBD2	TGTGCCAGCAGCTTTCAGGGAGGGAATGAGCAGTTCTTC	CASSFQGGNEQFF
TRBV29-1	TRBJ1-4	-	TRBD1	TGCAGCGTTTACATTCCCGGGACAGGGCGTGAAAAACTGTTTTTT	CSVYIPGTGREKLFF
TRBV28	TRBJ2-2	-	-	TGTGCCAGCAGTTTAGGGGCAGTAGCTTGGACCGGGAACACCGGGGAGCTGTTTTTT	CASSLGAVAWTGNTGELFF
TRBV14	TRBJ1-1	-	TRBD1	TGTGCCAGCAGCCGACCCGACAGGGAATTTGGTGAAGCTTTCTTT	CASSRPDREFGEAFF
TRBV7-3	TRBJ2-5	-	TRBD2	TGTGCCAGACCGACTAGCACGCTCCAAGAGACCCAGTACTTC	CARPTSTLQETQYF
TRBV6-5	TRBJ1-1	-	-	TGTGCCAGCACCCCAAGGGCAGGGCTGAACACTGAAGCTTTCTTT	CASTPRAGLNTEAFF
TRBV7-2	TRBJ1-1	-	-	TGTGCCAGCAGCTCCGTCACAGCTAACACTGAAGCTTTCTTT	CASSSVTANTEAFF
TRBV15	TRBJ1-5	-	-	TGTGCCACCAGCAGAGATTCGGGGGTGAGCAATCAGCCCCAGCATTTT	CATSRDSGVSNQPQHF
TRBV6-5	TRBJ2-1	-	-	TGTGCCAGCAGACGGGTCGGGGAGCCCTACAATGAGCAGTTCTTC	CASRRVGEPYNEQFF
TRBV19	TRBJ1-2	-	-	TGTGCCAGTAGTTTCTCCTTGGCAGGGTCGGTCGACTATGGCTACACCTTC	CASSFSLAGSVDYGYTF
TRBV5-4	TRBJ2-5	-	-	TGTGCCAGCAGCCGGGACTACCAAGAGACCCAGTACTTC	CASSRDYQETQYF
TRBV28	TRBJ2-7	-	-	TGTGCCAGCAGTCCATTCGCAGTCGAGCAGTACTTC	CASSPFAVEQYF
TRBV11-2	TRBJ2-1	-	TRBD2	TGTGCCAGCAGCCCTAGCGGGAGGGCACATGAGCAGTTCTTC	CASSPSGRAHEQFF
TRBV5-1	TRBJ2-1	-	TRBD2	TGCGCCAGCAGCTTGGCCGGGACTAGCGGGAGCGTGGGTGGTGAGCAGTTCTTC	CASSLAGTSGSVGGEQFF
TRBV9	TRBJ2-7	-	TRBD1	TGTGCCAGCAGCGCCGACGAAGGACAGGGGGGCATCTCCTACGAGCAGTACTTC	CASSADEGQGGISYEQYF
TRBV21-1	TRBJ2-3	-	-	TGTGCCAGCAGCAAAGCGCTGGGGGGTTGTAGCACAGATACGCAGTATTTT	CASSKALGGCSTDTQYF
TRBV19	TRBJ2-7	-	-	TGTGCCAGTAGTGGTCCCGCGGGGAGCTCCTACGAGCAGTACTTC	CASSGPAGSSYEQYF
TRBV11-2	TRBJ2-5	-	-	TGTGCCAGCAGCCGGATTGTATACGTGGGGGGAGAGACCCAGTACTTC	CASSRIVYVGGETQYF
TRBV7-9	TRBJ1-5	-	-	TGTGCCAGCAGCTTAGAGGGGGATAGCAATCAGCCCCAGCATTTT	CASSLEGDSNQPQHF
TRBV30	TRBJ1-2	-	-	TGTGCCTGGAGGTTCCCGGGGGGAGGCGGCTACACCTTC	CAWRFPGGGGYTF
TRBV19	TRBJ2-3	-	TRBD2	TGTGCCAGTAGTTTCTTGGGACTAGCGGGAGGACCCACAGATACGCAGTATTTT	CASSFLGLAGGPTDTQYF
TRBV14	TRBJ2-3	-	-	TGTGCCAGCAGCCCCCTAAGCGGAGGGCAGGGTACGCAGTATTTT	CASSPLSGGQGTQYF
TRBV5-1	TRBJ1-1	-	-	TGCGCCAGCAGCTTTCAGGGCGGTGACACTGAAGCTTTCTTT	CASSFQGGDTEAFF
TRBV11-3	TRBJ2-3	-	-	TGTGCCAGCAGCTTAGGGCGCGGGATCGAAATGACAGATACGCAGTATTTT	CASSLGRGIEMTDTQYF
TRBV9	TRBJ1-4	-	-	TGTGCCAGCAGCGTAGGTGGGGGTACAGGGTCGGATGAAAAACTGTTTTTT	CASSVGGGTGSDEKLFF
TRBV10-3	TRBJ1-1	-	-	TGTGCCATCAGTGGGGCAGAGAACACTGAAGCTTTCTTT	CAISGAENTEAFF
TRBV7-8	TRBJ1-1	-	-	TGTGCCAGCAGCTTAGGCCCCGGGGAGGGAATGAACACTGAAGCTTTCTTT	CASSLGPGEGMNTEAFF
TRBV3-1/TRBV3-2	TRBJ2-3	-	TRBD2	TGTGCCAGCAGCCGGGGGGTTAGCGGGAGGGCAGATACGCAGTATTTT	CASSRGVSGRADTQYF
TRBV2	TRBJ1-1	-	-	TGTGCCAGCAGTGAATCGGAGGGAGGAGGAAACACTGAAGCTTTCTTT	CASSESEGGGNTEAFF